The 29 T cell receptor beta chains below were found in one sample sequenced in a study of cytomegalovirus exposure and HLA in healthy donors. The PCR used 60 Vbeta and 13 Jbeta primers. TCRdb's table, derived via immunoSEQ multiplex PCR, lists solely in-frame clones and lacks some. The sample holds about 72,000 clones, 75% to 90% seen once. The sequenced sample was PBMCs. These receptor sequences come from a human donor in good health.

V usage is TRBV7-2 and J usage is TRBJ2-3, with D maybe TRBD2 (5 bases). Germline V gene sequence: CDR1 SGHTA, CDR2 FQGNSA. Deletions cut 2 bases from V and 0 bases from J, with 12 bases between. This CDR3 has 16 amino acids. DNA of the CDR3: TGTGCCAGCAGCTTATTCTGGACGGGAAGCACAGATACGCAGTATTTT. Translated: CASSLFWTGSTDTQYF.

The chain is built from TRBV2 and TRBJ2-2; D perhaps matches TRBD2 (7 bases). CDR3 length: 18 residues. Trimming took off 0 bases at V and 5 bases at J, with 19 bases between the two ends. Germline CDR1 reads SNHLY; CDR2 reads FYNNEI. The CDR3 DNA reads as TGTGCCAGCAGTGAAGCGCCCACCGGGGGGCTTTGGACCGGGGAGCTGTTTTTT. Protein sequence: CASSEAPTGGLWTGELFF.

J is TRBJ1-5 and V is TRBV18; 8 positions agree with TRBD1. The CDR3 spans 18 residues. The germline gives CDR1 KGHSH, CDR2 LQKENI. The V segment lost 0 bases and the J segment 7 bases; nucleotides outside the gene matches: 14. Here the CDR3 reads CASSPPNTGGTGRQPQHF. The CDR3 DNA follows: TGTGCCAGCTCACCACCTAATACAGGGGGAACGGGCCGGCAGCCCCAGCATTTT.

The chain couples TRBV9 to TRBJ2-6; 9 bases are shared with TRBD1. CDR3 length equals 18 residues. CDR1 SGDLS and CDR2 YYNGEE come from the germline V gene. The junction had 5 bases not matched to a gene; V was cut back by 0 bases and J by 1 base. The CDR3 here is CASSVGEGQGSGANVLTF. DNA of the CDR3: TGTGCCAGCAGCGTAGGGGAGGGACAGGGTTCTGGGGCCAACGTCCTGACTTTC.

The chain uses TRBV5-4 and TRBJ2-7; TRBD1 matches 9 bases. This CDR3 contains 15 residues. Trimming took 0 bases from V and 2 from J; bases not matched to a gene: 3. CDR1 and CDR2 (germline): SGHNT, YYREEE (reference sequence). The CDR3 coding sequence is TGTGCCAGCAGCTTGGCCGGGACAGGGACCTACGAGCAGTACTTC. The encoded protein is CASSLAGTGTYEQYF. The full variable domain, with the rest looked up from reference TRBV5-4 and TRBJ2-7, is ETGVTQSPTHLIKTRGQQVTLRCSSQSGHNTVSWYQQALGQGPQFIFQYYREEENGRGNFPPRFSGLQFPNYSSELNVNALELDDSALYLCASSLAGTGTYEQYFGPGTRLTVT.

The gene calls are TRBV7-2 and TRBJ2-5; D is possibly TRBD1 (6 bases). CDR3 length: 15 residues. CDR1 and CDR2 from the germline V gene are SGHTA and FQGNSA. Trimming stripped 5 bases from V and 3 bases from J, with 16 bases between. CDR3 nucleotides: TGTGCCAGCAGCCAGTCAGGGACAACTAAAGAGACCCAGTACTTC. This encodes CASSQSGTTKETQYF.

This clone was recorded a few times. The gene calls are TRBV11-2 and TRBJ2-7; 7 bases are a match to TRBD1. V was clipped by 5 bases and J by 0 bases; unmatched bases: 4. The CDR3 has 14 residues. CDR1 and CDR2 from the germline V gene are SGHAT and FQNNGV. Written as DNA, the CDR3 is TGTGCCAGCAGCCCGGGGACAGACTCCTACGAGCAGTACTTC. Protein: CASSPGTDSYEQYF.

V usage is TRBV5-5 and J usage is TRBJ2-5, with TRBD2 as a possible D gene (5 bases). The germline CDR1 and CDR2 sequences are SGHKS and YYEKEE (reference sequence). Between the trimmed V and J ends, which lost 3 bases and 5 bases, there was a span of 14 bases. The CDR3 is 14 residues long. CDR3: CASSSDGRGETQYF. CDR3 nucleotide sequence: TGTGCCAGCAGCTCCGACGGCCGCGGGGAGACCCAGTACTTC.

This chain connects TRBV2 to TRBJ2-5; 12 nucleotides match TRBD2. Germline V lookup: CDR1 SNHLY, CDR2 FYNNEI. The V segment lost 6 bases and the J segment 9 bases; nucleotides outside the gene matches: 8. This CDR3 spans 14 amino acids. CDR3 nucleotides: TGTGCCAGCAGCGGACTAGCGGGGACAGGTGCCCAGTACTTC. Translation: CASSGLAGTGAQYF. The full variable domain, its missing parts supplied by reference TRBV2 and TRBJ2-5, is EPEVTQTPSHQVTQMGQEVILRCVPISNHLYFYWYRQILGQKVEFLVSFYNNEISEKSEIFDDQFSVERPDGSNFTLKIRSTKLEDSAMYFCASSGLAGTGAQYFGPGTRLLVL.

V gene TRBV7-3 combines with J gene TRBJ2-1; D not resolved. Looked up from germline, CDR1 is SGHTA and CDR2 is FQGTGA. V dropped 5 bases and J dropped 2 bases, with 10 bases sitting between them. The CDR3 consists of 14 residues. The CDR3 spells CASSPTPAYNEQFF. The DNA for the CDR3 is TGTGCCAGCAGCCCAACCCCGGCCTACAATGAGCAGTTCTTC.

The chain has TRBV19 and TRBJ2-7; 16 positions match TRBD2. The junction had 3 bases not matched to a gene; V was cut back by 7 bases and J by 3 bases. Germline V gene lookup returns CDR1 LNHDA and CDR2 SQIVND (reference sequence). CDR3 length equals 15 residues. CDR3 loop: CASMGLAGGSYEQYF. CDR3 bases: TGTGCCAGTATGGGACTAGCGGGGGGGAGCTACGAGCAGTACTTC.

This clone came up once. The gene calls are TRBV7-6 and TRBJ2-1, with D perhaps TRBD1 (6 bases). The V end was cut by 5 bases, the J end by 8 bases, with 13 bases between. The CDR3 sequence is 13 residues long. CDR1 is SGHVS, CDR2 FNYEAQ, per germline. CDR3 coding DNA: TGTGCCAGCAGCGGACAGAGGGACCATGAGCAGTTCTTC. Its translation is CASSGQRDHEQFF.

V and J are TRBV7-6 and TRBJ2-2; 7 nucleotides match TRBD1. V was pared by 5 bases and J by 0 bases, with 12 bases of the junction left unmatched. This CDR3 is built from 18 residues. Germline CDR1 and CDR2: SGHVS and FNYEAQ. The CDR3 nucleotides read TGTGCCAGCAGCACCCAGCCTACCGGGACAGCGAACACCGGGGAGCTGTTTTTT. It translates to CASSTQPTGTANTGELFF.

V gene TRBV5-1 combines with J gene TRBJ2-7, with D maybe TRBD2 (6 bases). In germline, CDR1 is SGHRS, CDR2 YFSETQ. The ends were cut back, 3 bases at V and 4 bases at J, with 11 bases in the middle. The CDR3 is 13 residues long. The CDR3 DNA is TGCGCCAGCAGCTCGGGCAGCGGGTACGAGCAGTACTTC. Protein sequence: CASSSGSGYEQYF.

The chain uses TRBV7-9 and TRBJ2-5, with D unclear. This CDR3 region has 14 residues. Germline CDR1 is SEHNR and CDR2 is FQNEAQ (reference sequence). V dropped 3 bases and J dropped 5 bases, with 13 bases sitting between them. The CDR3 loop reads CASSFYRGAETQYF. The CDR3 DNA reads as TGTGCCAGCAGCTTCTACCGAGGCGCTGAGACCCAGTACTTC.

The rearrangement joins TRBV7-2 to TRBJ1-4, with a weak D call TRBD1 (5 bases). Trimming removed 2 bases from V and 6 bases from J, with 13 bases in between. CDR1 is SGHTA and CDR2 is FQGNSA in the germline V gene. The CDR3 extends over 15 amino acids. CDR3 coding DNA: TGTGCCAGCAGCTTAAGGCAGGGATTGCATGAAAAACTGTTTTTT. Amino acids: CASSLRQGLHEKLFF.

This clone was counted a few times. The chain has TRBV6-1 and TRBJ1-1; maybe TRBD1 (5 bases). In germline, CDR1 is MNHNS, CDR2 SASEGT. The CDR3 contains 13 residues. The V gene lost 7 bases and the J gene lost 1 base, with 10 bases spanning the gap. The CDR3 here is CASKDTTNTEAFF. The CDR3 DNA follows: TGTGCCAGCAAGGACACTACGAACACTGAAGCTTTCTTT.

The V gene is TRBV30, the J gene TRBJ1-6, with D tentatively TRBD1 (6 bases). Germline V lookup: CDR1 GTSNPN, CDR2 SVGIG (reference sequence). Trimming took off 3 bases at V and 5 bases at J, with 11 bases between the two ends. This CDR3 comprises 14 residues. The CDR3 loop is CAWRGQSNNSPLHF. In DNA, the CDR3 is TGTGCCTGGAGAGGACAGTCAAATAATTCACCCCTCCACTTT.

The chain is built from TRBV12-5 and TRBJ1-1, with D unclear. The ends were cut back, 0 bases at V and 4 bases at J, with 6 bases in the middle. Germline assignment: CDR1 LGHNT and CDR2 FRNRAP. There are 13 residues in the CDR3. The CDR3 loop reads CASGLVSGTEAFF. Here the CDR3 DNA reads TGTGCTAGTGGTTTGGTATCAGGCACTGAAGCTTTCTTT. Together with reference TRBV12-5 and TRBJ1-1, the CDR3 gives the full variable domain: DARVTQTPRHKVTEMGQEVTMRCQPILGHNTVFWYRQTMMQGLELLAYFRNRAPLDDSGMPKDRFSAEMPDATLATLKIQPSEPRDSAVYFCASGLVSGTEAFFGQGTRLTVV.

The chain joins TRBV29-1 to TRBJ2-1, with TRBD2 matching 13 bases. The CDR3 consists of 16 residues. Looked up from germline, CDR1 is SQVTM and CDR2 is ANQGSEA. The junction had 4 bases not matched to a gene; V was cut back by 5 bases and J by 0 bases. Here the CDR3 DNA reads TGCAGCGTTACAGGACTAGCGGGGGCCTCCTACAATGAGCAGTTCTTC. Translating it yields CSVTGLAGASYNEQFF.

This clone was recorded once. The chain is built from TRBV30 and TRBJ2-3; 8 positions match TRBD2. The junction had 7 bases not matched to a gene; V was cut back by 1 base and J by 4 bases. The length of the CDR3 is 15 residues. Germline-derived CDR1 and CDR2 are GTSNPN and SVGIG (reference sequence). CDR3 in amino acids: CAWSALSGEADTQYF. The CDR3 nucleotides read TGTGCCTGGAGTGCCCTTAGCGGGGAAGCAGATACGCAGTATTTT. Complete variable domain (other parts from reference TRBV30 and TRBJ2-3): SQTIHQWPATLVQPVGSPLSLECTVEGTSNPNLYWYRQAAGRGLQLLFYSVGIGQISSEVPQNLSASRPQDRQFILSSKKLLLSDSGFYLCAWSALSGEADTQYFGPGTRLTVL.

This chain links TRBV6-1 with TRBJ1-4; no clear D. Trimming left V 7 bases short and J 3 bases short, with 15 bases between. CDR3 length: 15 residues. Per germline, CDR1 MNHNS and CDR2 SASEGT. CDR3 DNA: TGTGCCAGCACCCCCGGCGGAGCTTCTAATGAAAAACTGTTTTTT. Translation: CASTPGGASNEKLFF.

The V gene is TRBV5-4, the J gene TRBJ2-2; the match to TRBD2 covers 10 bases. Per the germline V gene, CDR1 is SGHNT and CDR2 is YYREEE (reference sequence). There are 14 residues in the CDR3. V dropped 7 bases and J dropped 4; count of bases not matched to a gene: 4. This chain's CDR3 is CASPSGGGTGELFF. The CDR3 DNA reads TGTGCCAGCCCTAGCGGGGGTGGCACCGGGGAGCTGTTTTTT.

The chain couples TRBV6-1 to TRBJ1-1, with D hard to call. V was shortened by 6 bases and J by 6 bases, with 8 bases between the two germline ends. Germline CDR1 reads MNHNS; CDR2 reads SASEGT. The CDR3 has 11 residues. The CDR3: CASSRASEAFF. In nucleotides, the CDR3 is TGTGCCAGCAGCAGAGCGTCTGAAGCTTTCTTT.

This clone was counted only a few times. The rearrangement uses TRBV18 and TRBJ2-3, with 8 positions matching TRBD2. The germline CDR1 and CDR2 sequences are KGHSH and LQKENI. Trimming took 3 bases from V and 4 from J; bases not matched to a gene: 9. This CDR3 is built from 16 residues. The CDR3 loop is CASSPTGSGGADTQYF. The DNA for the CDR3 is TGTGCCAGCTCACCTACGGGCAGCGGGGGCGCAGATACGCAGTATTTT.

The CDR3 nucleotides read TGTGCCAGCAGTACGGGACTAGCAAGCGGGGAGCTGTTTTTT. This codes for CASSTGLASGELFF. V and J are TRBV27 and TRBJ2-2, with 9 positions matching TRBD2. V gave up 5 bases and J gave up 7 bases; unmatched junction bases: 5. The CDR3 extends over 14 amino acids. Germline V lookup: CDR1 MNHEY, CDR2 SMNVEV (reference sequence).

This sequence joins TRBV21-1 and TRBJ1-5; TRBD1 was called by the table and not checked on the DNA. TRBV21-1 is classified as a pseudogene. The CDR3 loop spans 16 amino acids. CDR3 sequence (DNA): TGTGCCAGCAGCATACGGGGACAGTGCACTCTGGAGCCCCAGCATTTT. This encodes CASSIRGQCTLEPQHF.

The genes are TRBV6-5 and TRBJ2-3, with 7 positions matching TRBD1. V lost 6 bases to trimming and J lost 5 bases; unmatched junction nucleotides: 11. Per germline, CDR1 MNHEY and CDR2 SVGAGI. CDR3 length: 15 residues. The CDR3 sequence: CASRTGTRSQDTQYF. In DNA, the CDR3 is TGTGCCAGCAGGACAGGGACCAGATCACAAGATACGCAGTATTTT.

This chain links TRBV21-1 with TRBJ2-1; the table assigns TRBD2, which was not confirmed against the DNA. TRBV21-1 is marked as a pseudogene. The CDR3 length is 14 residues. DNA of the CDR3: TGTGCCAGCAGGGGCGGGGGGTGGTCCAATGAGCAGTTCTTC. Amino acid sequence: CASRGGGWSNEQFF.